This T cell receptor (beta chain) was identified in a study of breast tumors, draining lymph nodes, adjacent tissues. Study outcomes and limitations: Findings are consistent with lymph node origin and intratumoral expansion of most tumor T cells.

MiXCR was run by TCRdb on the multiplex PCR reads, yielding one entry per CDR3 protein. This table has 140,000 or so distinct CDR3 sequences, around a third appearing once. Breast cancer patients provided tissue from their axillary draining lymph nodes. Per germline, CDR1 GTSNPN and CDR2 SVGIG (reference sequence). Trimming shortened V by 0 bases and J by 7 bases, and 9 bases separated the two germline ends. The CDR3 is 13 amino acids. Details on this clonotype: Its antigen remains unknown. Being one base from a much bigger clone, this may be a read error. No conserved phenylalanine or tryptophan ends this CDR3, so it is likely a read error.

This receptor was obtained from a female donor with breast cancer. Some clones in this sample may be carry-over from other donors' samples. Specimen: axillary lymph node tissue. J is TRBJ2-2 and V is TRBV30, with D uncertain. The chain's CDR3 is CAWSVAGGGELFL. In nucleotides, the CDR3 is TGTGCCTGGAGTGTTGCTGGCGGCGGGGAGCTGTTTCTT.